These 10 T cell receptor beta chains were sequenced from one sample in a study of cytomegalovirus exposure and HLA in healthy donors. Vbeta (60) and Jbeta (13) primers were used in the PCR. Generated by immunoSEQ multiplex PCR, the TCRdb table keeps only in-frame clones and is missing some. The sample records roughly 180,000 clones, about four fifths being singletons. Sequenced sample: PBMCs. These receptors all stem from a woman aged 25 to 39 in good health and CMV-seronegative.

The CDR3 nucleotides read TGTGCCAGCGGGTCGTGGAGTGGAACCTACGAGCAGTACTTC. This sequence encodes CASGSWSGTYEQYF. The V call is TRBV6-5, the J call TRBJ2-7; unclear D gene. This CDR3 spans 14 amino acids. V was pared by 8 bases and J by 2 bases, with 16 bases between. Germline V gene data show CDR1 as MNHEY and CDR2 as SVGAGI.

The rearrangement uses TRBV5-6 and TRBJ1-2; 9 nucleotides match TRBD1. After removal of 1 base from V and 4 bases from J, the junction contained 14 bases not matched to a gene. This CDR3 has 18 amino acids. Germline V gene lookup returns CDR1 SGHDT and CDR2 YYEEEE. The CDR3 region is CASSLPPGQGPSGYGYTF. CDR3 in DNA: TGTGCCAGCAGCTTGCCACCGGGACAGGGCCCAAGTGGCTATGGCTACACCTTC.

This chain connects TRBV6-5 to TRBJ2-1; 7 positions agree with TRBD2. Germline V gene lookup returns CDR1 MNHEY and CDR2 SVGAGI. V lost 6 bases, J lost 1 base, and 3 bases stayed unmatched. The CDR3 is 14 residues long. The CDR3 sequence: CASRLGGSYNEQFF. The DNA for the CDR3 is TGTGCCAGCAGGCTGGGGGGGTCCTACAATGAGCAGTTCTTC.

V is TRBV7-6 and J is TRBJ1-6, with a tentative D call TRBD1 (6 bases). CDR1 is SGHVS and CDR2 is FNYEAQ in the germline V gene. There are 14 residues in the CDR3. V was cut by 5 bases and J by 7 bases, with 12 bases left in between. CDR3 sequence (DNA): TGTGCCAGCAGCCGAGACAGGAGAAATTCACCCCTCCACTTT. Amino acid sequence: CASSRDRRNSPLHF.

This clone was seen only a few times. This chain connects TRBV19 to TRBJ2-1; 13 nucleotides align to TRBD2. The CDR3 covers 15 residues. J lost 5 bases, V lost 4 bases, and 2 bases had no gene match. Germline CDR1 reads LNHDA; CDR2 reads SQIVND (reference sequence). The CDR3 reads CASSTTSGGHNEQFF. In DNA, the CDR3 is TGTGCCAGTAGTACGACTAGCGGGGGGCACAATGAGCAGTTCTTC.

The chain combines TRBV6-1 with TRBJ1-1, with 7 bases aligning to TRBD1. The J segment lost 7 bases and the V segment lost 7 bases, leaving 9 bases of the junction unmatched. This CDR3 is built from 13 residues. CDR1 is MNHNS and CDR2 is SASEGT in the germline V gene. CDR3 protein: CASTRDRQDEAFF. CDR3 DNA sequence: TGTGCCAGCACGAGGGACAGACAAGATGAAGCTTTCTTT.

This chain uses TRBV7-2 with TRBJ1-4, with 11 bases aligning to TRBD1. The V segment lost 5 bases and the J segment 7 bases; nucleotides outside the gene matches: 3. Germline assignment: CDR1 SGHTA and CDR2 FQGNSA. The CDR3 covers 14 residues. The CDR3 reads CASSAGTGGEKLFF. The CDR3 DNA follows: TGTGCCAGCAGCGCTGGGACAGGGGGTGAAAAACTGTTTTTT.

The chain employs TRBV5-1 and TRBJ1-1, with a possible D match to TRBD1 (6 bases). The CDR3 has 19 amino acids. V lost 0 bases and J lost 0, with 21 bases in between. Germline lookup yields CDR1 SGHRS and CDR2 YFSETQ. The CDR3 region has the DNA TGCGCCAGCAGCTTGGTACGGACAGCTGATATTATTATGAACACTGAAGCTTTCTTT. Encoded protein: CASSLVRTADIIMNTEAFF. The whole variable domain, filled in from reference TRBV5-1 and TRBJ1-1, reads KAGVTQTPRYLIKTRGQQVTLSCSPISGHRSVSWYQQTPGQGLQFLFEYFSETQRNKGNFPGRFSGRQFSNSRSEMNVSTLELGDSALYLCASSLVRTADIIMNTEAFFGQGTRLTVV.

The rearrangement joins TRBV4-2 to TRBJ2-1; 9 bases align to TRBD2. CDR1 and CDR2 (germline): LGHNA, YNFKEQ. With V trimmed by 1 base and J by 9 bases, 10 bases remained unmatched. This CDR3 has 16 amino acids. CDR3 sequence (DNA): TGTGCCAGCAGCCAAGTTGGGCGGGGGGGCCTAAGTGAGCAGTTCTTC. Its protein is CASSQVGRGGLSEQFF.

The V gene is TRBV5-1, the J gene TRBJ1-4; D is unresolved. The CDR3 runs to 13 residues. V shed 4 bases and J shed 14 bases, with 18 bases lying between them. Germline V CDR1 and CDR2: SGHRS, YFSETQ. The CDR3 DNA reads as TGCGCCAGCAGCCCGGCCCAGGAGGGCCGGCTGTTTTTT. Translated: CASSPAQEGRLFF.